This TCR beta chain was retrieved from a study of breast tumors, draining lymph nodes, adjacent tissues. Comment on this clonotype: Antigen unknown.

Between the trimmed V and J ends, which lost 5 bases and 5 bases, there was a span of 13 bases. The CDR3 runs 14 residues. From germline, CDR1 is SEHNR and CDR2 FQNEAQ (reference sequence). The study's findings and limits: Data fit most tumor T cells coming from lymph node, expanding in tumor. Luminal-like breast cancer showed significantly greater tumor-nontumor repertoire similarity than basal-like breast cancer did. Tumor T cell lymph node origin was a supported hypothesis, not proven.

Breast cancer patients provided tissue from their axillary draining lymph nodes. TCRdb re-called the multiplex PCR reads with MiXCR, one entry per CDR3 protein. The sample carries approximately 100,000 distinct CDR3 sequences, approximately 22% recorded once. Specimen: axillary lymph node tissue. The receptor comes from a female donor with breast cancer. Some clones in this sample may be carry-over from other donors' samples. The J gene is TRBJ1-5, the V gene TRBV7-9; D possibly corresponds to TRBD1 (6 bases). The CDR3 loop reads CASSRGGSDQPQHF. The CDR3 nucleotides are TGTGCCAGCAGCAGAGGGGGTAGTGATCAGCCCCAGCATTTT.